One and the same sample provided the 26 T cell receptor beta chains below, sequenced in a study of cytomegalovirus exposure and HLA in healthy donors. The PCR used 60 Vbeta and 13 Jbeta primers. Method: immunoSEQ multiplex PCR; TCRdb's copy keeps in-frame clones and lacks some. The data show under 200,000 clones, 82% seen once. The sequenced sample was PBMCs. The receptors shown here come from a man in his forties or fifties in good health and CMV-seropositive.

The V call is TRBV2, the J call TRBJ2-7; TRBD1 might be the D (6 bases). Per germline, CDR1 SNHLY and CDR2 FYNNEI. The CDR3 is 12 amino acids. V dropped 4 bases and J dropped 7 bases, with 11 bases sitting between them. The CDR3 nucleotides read TGTGCCAGCAGTGTAAACAGGGTTGAGCAGTACTTC. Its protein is CASSVNRVEQYF.

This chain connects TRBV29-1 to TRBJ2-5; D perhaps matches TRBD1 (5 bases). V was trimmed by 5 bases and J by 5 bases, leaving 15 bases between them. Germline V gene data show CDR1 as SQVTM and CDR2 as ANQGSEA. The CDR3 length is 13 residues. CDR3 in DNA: TGCAGCGTTCAACAGGAACCGAAGGAGACCCAGTACTTC. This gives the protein CSVQQEPKETQYF.

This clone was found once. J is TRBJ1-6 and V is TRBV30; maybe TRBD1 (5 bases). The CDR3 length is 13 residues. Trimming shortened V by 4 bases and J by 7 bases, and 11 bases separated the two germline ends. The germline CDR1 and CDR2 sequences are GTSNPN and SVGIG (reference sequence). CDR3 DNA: TGTGCCTGGACGGGGGGACCCAATTCACCCCTCCACTTT. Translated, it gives CAWTGGPNSPLHF.

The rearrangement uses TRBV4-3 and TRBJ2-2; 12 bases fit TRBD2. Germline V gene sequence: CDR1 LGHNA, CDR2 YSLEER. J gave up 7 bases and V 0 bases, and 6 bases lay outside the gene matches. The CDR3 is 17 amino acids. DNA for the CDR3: TGCGCCAGCAGCCAAGAATTACGGACTAGCGGGGACGGGGAGCTGTTTTTT. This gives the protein CASSQELRTSGDGELFF.

The CDR3 is CASSALAGAYEQYF. CDR3 bases: TGTGCCAGCAGTGCGCTAGCGGGAGCTTACGAGCAGTACTTC. This rearrangement joins TRBV2 to TRBJ2-7, with 10 bases lining up with TRBD2. Losses at the gene ends were 4 bases for V and 4 bases for J; bases not matched to a gene: 4. Germline CDR1 SNHLY, CDR2 FYNNEI. This CDR3 has 14 amino acids. The full variable domain, rest sourced from reference TRBV2 and TRBJ2-7, is EPEVTQTPSHQVTQMGQEVILRCVPISNHLYFYWYRQILGQKVEFLVSFYNNEISEKSEIFDDQFSVERPDGSNFTLKIRSTKLEDSAMYFCASSALAGAYEQYFGPGTRLTVT.

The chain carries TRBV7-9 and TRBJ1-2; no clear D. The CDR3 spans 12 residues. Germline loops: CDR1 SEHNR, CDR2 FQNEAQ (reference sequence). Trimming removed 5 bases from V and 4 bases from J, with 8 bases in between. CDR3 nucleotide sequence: TGTGCCAGCAGCAGTGTCGGCTATGGCTACACCTTC. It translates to CASSSVGYGYTF.

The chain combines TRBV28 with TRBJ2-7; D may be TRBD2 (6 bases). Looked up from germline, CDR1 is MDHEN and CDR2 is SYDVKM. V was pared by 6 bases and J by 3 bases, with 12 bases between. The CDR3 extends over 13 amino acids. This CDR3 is CASSRGLHYEQYF. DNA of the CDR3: TGTGCCAGCAGCCGGGGACTCCACTACGAGCAGTACTTC.

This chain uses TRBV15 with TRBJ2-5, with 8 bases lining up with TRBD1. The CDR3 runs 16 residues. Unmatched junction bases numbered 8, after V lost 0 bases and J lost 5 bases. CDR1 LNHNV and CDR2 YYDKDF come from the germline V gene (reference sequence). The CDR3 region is CATSRDQATGAETQYF. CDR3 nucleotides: TGTGCCACCAGCAGAGATCAGGCGACAGGGGCGGAGACCCAGTACTTC.

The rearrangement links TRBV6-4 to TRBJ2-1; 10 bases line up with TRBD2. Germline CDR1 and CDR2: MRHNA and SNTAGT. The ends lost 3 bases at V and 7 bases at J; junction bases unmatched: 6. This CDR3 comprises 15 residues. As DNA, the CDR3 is TGTGCCAGCAGTGAAACTAGCGGGGAACCTAATGAGCAGTTCTTC. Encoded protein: CASSETSGEPNEQFF.

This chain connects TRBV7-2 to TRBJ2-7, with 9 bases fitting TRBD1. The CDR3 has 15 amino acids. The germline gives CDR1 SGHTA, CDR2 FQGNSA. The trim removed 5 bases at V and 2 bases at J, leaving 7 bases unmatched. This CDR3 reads CASSPSGTGTYEQYF. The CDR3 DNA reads TGTGCCAGCAGCCCGTCCGGGACAGGGACCTACGAGCAGTACTTC.

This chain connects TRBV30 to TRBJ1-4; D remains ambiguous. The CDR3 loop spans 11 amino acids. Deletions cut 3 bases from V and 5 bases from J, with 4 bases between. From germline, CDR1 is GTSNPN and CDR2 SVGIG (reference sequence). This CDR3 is CAWRINEKLFF. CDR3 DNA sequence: TGTGCCTGGAGAATAAATGAAAAACTGTTTTTT.

CDR3: CASSQRQGAEAFF. The CDR3 region has the DNA TGTGCCAGCAGCCAAAGACAGGGGGCTGAAGCTTTCTTT. The chain joins TRBV7-3 to TRBJ1-1; 9 bases line up with TRBD1. V lost 5 bases and J lost 6; bases outside the gene matches: 4. The CDR3 runs to 13 residues. Per germline, CDR1 SGHTA and CDR2 FQGTGA.

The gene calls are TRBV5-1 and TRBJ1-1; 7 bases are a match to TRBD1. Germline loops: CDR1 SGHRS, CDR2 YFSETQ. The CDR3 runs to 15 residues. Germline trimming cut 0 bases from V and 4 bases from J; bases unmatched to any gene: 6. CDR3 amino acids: CASSLAGQVSTEAFF. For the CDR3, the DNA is TGCGCCAGCAGCTTGGCAGGACAGGTGAGCACTGAAGCTTTCTTT.

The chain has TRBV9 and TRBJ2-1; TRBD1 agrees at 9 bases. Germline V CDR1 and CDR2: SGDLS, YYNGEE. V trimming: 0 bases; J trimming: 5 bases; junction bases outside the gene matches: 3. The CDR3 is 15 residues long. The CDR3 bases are TGTGCCAGCAGCGTAGTGGGACAGGGACACAATGAGCAGTTCTTC. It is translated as CASSVVGQGHNEQFF.

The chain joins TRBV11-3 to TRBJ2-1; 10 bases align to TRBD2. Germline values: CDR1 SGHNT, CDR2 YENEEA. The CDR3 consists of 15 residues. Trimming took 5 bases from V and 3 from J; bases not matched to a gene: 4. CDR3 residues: CASSLVAGGYNEQFF. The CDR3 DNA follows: TGTGCCAGCAGCCTCGTAGCGGGAGGCTACAATGAGCAGTTCTTC.

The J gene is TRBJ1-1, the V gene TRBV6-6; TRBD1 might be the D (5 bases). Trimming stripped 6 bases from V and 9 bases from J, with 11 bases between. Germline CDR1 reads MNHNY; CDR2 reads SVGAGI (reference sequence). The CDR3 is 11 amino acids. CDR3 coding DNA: TGTGCCAGCAGCCGGGGCGGGAAAGCTTTCTTT. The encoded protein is CASSRGGKAFF.

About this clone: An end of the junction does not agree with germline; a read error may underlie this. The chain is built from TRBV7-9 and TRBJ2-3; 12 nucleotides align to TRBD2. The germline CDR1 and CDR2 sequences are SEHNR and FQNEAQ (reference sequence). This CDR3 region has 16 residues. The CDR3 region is CSSSLDLAGGRDTQYF. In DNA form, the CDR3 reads TGTTCCAGCAGCTTAGACCTAGCGGGAGGGAGGGATACGCAGTATTTT.

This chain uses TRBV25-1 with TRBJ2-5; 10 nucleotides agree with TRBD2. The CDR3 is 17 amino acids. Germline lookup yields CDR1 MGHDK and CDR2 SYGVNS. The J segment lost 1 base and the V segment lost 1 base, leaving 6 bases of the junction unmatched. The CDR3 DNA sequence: TGTGCCAGCAGTGAATTGGGGACTAGCGCCTTCCAAGAGACCCAGTACTTC. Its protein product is CASSELGTSAFQETQYF.

In nucleotides, the CDR3 is TGTGCCATCAACGGGGGACAGAATAATGAAAAACTGTTTTTT. It translates to CAINGGQNNEKLFF. This rearrangement joins TRBV10-3 to TRBJ1-4; TRBD1 matches 7 bases. The CDR3 runs 14 residues. The V gene's germline CDR1 is ENHRY and CDR2 SYGVKD. With V trimmed by 7 bases and J by 4 bases, 6 bases remained unmatched.

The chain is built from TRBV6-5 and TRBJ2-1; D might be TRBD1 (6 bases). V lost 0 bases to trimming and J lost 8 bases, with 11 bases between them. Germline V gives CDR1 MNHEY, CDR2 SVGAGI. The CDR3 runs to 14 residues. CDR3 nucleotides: TGTGCCAGCAGTTACTCTGGACAGAACCATGAGCAGTTCTTC. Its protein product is CASSYSGQNHEQFF.

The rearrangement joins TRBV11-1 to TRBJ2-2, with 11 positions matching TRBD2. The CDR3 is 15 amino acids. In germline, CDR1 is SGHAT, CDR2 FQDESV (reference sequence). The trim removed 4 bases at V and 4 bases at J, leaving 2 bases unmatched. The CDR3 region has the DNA TGTGCCAGCAGCTACACTAGCGGGAGCACCGGGGAGCTGTTTTTT. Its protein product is CASSYTSGSTGELFF.

The CDR3 coding sequence is TGTGCCAGCAGGGGACTACAGCAGCCCCCCGGGGCCAACGTCCTGACTTTC. It encodes CASRGLQQPPGANVLTF. The chain carries TRBV2 and TRBJ2-6; 7 positions agree with TRBD2. After removal of 6 bases from V and 4 bases from J, the junction contained 12 bases not matched to a gene. Germline V CDR1 and CDR2: SNHLY, FYNNEI. This CDR3 is built from 17 residues.

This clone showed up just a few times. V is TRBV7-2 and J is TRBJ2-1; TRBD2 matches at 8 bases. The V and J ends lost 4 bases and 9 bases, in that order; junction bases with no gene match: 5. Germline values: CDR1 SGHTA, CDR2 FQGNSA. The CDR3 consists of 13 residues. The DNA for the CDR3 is TGTGCCAGCAGCTCACACCGGGGGGGTGAGCAGTTCTTC. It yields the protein CASSSHRGGEQFF.

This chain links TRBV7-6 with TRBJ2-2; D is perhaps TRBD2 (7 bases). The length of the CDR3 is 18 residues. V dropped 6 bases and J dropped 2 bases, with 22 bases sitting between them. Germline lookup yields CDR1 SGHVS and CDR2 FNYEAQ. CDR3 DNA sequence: TGTGCCAGCAGTCTATTAAGGGGAGGGGGGGCCAACACCGGGGAGCTGTTTTTT. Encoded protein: CASSLLRGGGANTGELFF.

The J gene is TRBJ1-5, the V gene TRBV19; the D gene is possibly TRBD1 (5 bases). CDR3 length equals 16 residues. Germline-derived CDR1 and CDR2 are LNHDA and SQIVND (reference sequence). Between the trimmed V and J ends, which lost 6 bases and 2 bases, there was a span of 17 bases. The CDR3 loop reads CASRPRVNKGNQPQHF. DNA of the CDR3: TGTGCCAGTAGGCCCAGGGTTAATAAGGGCAATCAGCCCCAGCATTTT.

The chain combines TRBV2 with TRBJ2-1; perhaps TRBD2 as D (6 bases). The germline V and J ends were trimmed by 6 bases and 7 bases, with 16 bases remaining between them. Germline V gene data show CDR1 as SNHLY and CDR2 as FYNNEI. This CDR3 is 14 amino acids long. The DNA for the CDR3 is TGTGCCAGCAGACCCGGGACTGGAGAGAATGAGCAGTTCTTC. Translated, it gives CASRPGTGENEQFF.